A single sample gave rise to the 18 T cell receptor beta chains below, sequenced in a study of shared clonotypes between healthy human individuals. Here immunoSEQ multiplex PCR was the method, and the copy in TCRdb shows in-frame clones only, minus some. Altogether a few million clones are present, 85% to 95% being singletons, with the ten largest covering under 0.45%. Sample: naive CD4+ T cells from PBMCs. Subset meaning: CD45RA+ positively selected. The receptors were gathered from a young man in good health. Some clones in this sample may be carry-over from other donors' samples.

The CDR3 DNA is TGTGCCAGCTCACCAGTCCTAGCGGGAGGTGAGACCCAGTACTTC. Its translation is CASSPVLAGGETQYF. The V gene is TRBV18, the J gene TRBJ2-5; 11 positions agree with TRBD2. V shed 2 bases, J shed 5 bases, and the junction held 4 bases outside the gene matches. The V gene's germline CDR1 is KGHSH and CDR2 LQKENI. CDR3 length equals 15 residues.

As for this clone: The identical CDR3 is also encoded by other nucleotide sequences in the sample. The gene calls are TRBV6-5 and TRBJ1-3; D gene ambiguous. Trimming left V 6 bases short and J 0 bases short, with 3 bases between. Germline V gene data show CDR1 as MNHEY and CDR2 as SVGAGI. This CDR3 spans 12 amino acids. CDR3 region: CASRSSGNTIYF. The CDR3 DNA sequence: TGTGCCAGCAGGTCCTCTGGAAACACCATATATTTT.

This clone was seen a handful of times. This sequence joins TRBV2 and TRBJ1-1, with D uncertain. Germline CDR1 reads SNHLY; CDR2 reads FYNNEI. V was clipped by 4 bases and J by 3 bases, with 6 bases between them. This CDR3 comprises 12 residues. The CDR3 protein is CASSVRDTEAFF. CDR3 nucleotide sequence: TGTGCCAGCAGTGTGAGGGACACTGAAGCTTTCTTT.

The rearrangement uses TRBV9 and TRBJ1-4; possibly TRBD1 for D (5 bases). This CDR3 comprises 13 residues. Germline V gives CDR1 SGDLS, CDR2 YYNGEE. Trimming took 4 bases from V and 13 from J, leaving 17 bases between them. The chain's CDR3 is CASSPGFFDRLFF. In nucleotides, the CDR3 is TGTGCCAGCAGCCCCGGTTTTTTTGACAGACTGTTTTTT. Variable domain in full (rest from reference TRBV9 and TRBJ1-4): DSGVTQTPKHLITATGQRVTLRCSPRSGDLSVYWYQQSLDQGLQFLIQYYNGEERAKGNILERFSAQQFPDLHSELNLSSLELGDSALYFCASSPGFFDRLFFGSGTQLSVL.

The chain recombines TRBV4-1 with TRBJ2-1; D is unresolved. Germline V lookup: CDR1 MGHRA, CDR2 YSYEKL. The CDR3 sequence is 16 residues long. V was shortened by 4 bases and J by 4 bases, with 17 bases between the two germline ends. Here the CDR3 reads CASSLPGRQRYNEQFF. CDR3 nucleotides: TGCGCCAGCAGCCTCCCCGGACGTCAACGGTACAATGAGCAGTTCTTC.

This sequence joins TRBV9 and TRBJ2-3, with 8 bases fitting TRBD2. The CDR3 is 19 residues long. The V gene end was trimmed by 1 base and the J gene end by 3 bases; junction bases not matched to a gene: 16. CDR1 SGDLS and CDR2 YYNGEE come from the germline V gene. CDR3 sequence reads: CASSVRQALSGRETDTQYF. CDR3 bases: TGTGCCAGCAGCGTACGGCAGGCGCTAAGCGGGAGAGAAACAGATACGCAGTATTTT.

The chain links TRBV7-3 to TRBJ2-3; 7 nucleotides line up with TRBD2. Per the germline V gene, CDR1 is SGHTA and CDR2 is FQGTGA. With 5 bases clipped from V and 3 bases from J, the junction kept 5 bases outside the gene matches. CDR3 length equals 14 residues. The CDR3 sequence is CASSPMRETDTQYF. Written as DNA, the CDR3 is TGTGCCAGCAGCCCGATGCGGGAGACAGATACGCAGTATTTT.

The chain has TRBV5-1 and TRBJ2-1; D is uncertain. V gave up 0 bases and J gave up 5 bases, with 12 bases separating them. This CDR3 region has 15 residues. Germline-derived CDR1 and CDR2 are SGHRS and YFSETQ. CDR3 loop: CASSLGEKGNNEQFF. As DNA, the CDR3 is TGCGCCAGCAGCTTGGGCGAGAAGGGAAACAATGAGCAGTTCTTC.

The chain is built from TRBV9 and TRBJ2-5; D could derive from TRBD1 or TRBD2 (6 bases each). The CDR3 spans 14 residues. Germline CDR1 reads SGDLS; CDR2 reads YYNGEE. The V end lost 4 bases, the J end lost 1 base, and 11 bases lay between the germline ends. The CDR3 is CASSKGGGQETQYF. CDR3 coding DNA: TGTGCCAGCAGCAAGGGGGGAGGCCAAGAGACCCAGTACTTC.

This chain links TRBV4-1 with TRBJ1-6; the match to TRBD1 covers 7 bases. The CDR3 spans 18 residues. The junction had 7 bases not matched to a gene; V was cut back by 1 base and J by 1 base. Germline V CDR1 and CDR2: MGHRA, YSYEKL. Here the CDR3 DNA reads TGCGCCAGCAGCCAAGCAAACAGGGGAAGGTCCTATAATTCACCCCTCCACTTT. It is translated as CASSQANRGRSYNSPLHF.

The V gene is TRBV5-1, the J gene TRBJ1-4; D is unclear. Germline V lookup: CDR1 SGHRS, CDR2 YFSETQ. This CDR3 contains 15 residues. V shed 2 bases and J shed 4 bases, with 12 bases lying between them. The CDR3 loop reads CASSFQARLNEKLFF. In nucleotides, the CDR3 is TGCGCCAGCAGCTTCCAGGCCCGGCTTAATGAAAAACTGTTTTTT.

The chain carries TRBV28 and TRBJ1-2, with a weak D call TRBD1 (6 bases). CDR3 length: 13 amino acids. The germline V gene has CDR1 MDHEN and CDR2 SYDVKM. V was shortened by 5 bases and J by 2 bases, with 9 bases between the two germline ends. CDR3 nucleotide sequence: TGTGCCAGCAGTGCCAGGGGAAACTATGGCTACACCTTC. Translation gives CASSARGNYGYTF.

The V gene is TRBV6-4, the J gene TRBJ1-1, with D hard to call. CDR3 size: 15 residues. Germline-derived CDR1 and CDR2 are MRHNA and SNTAGT. Trimming took 8 bases from V and 3 from J, leaving 19 bases between them. The CDR3 bases are TGTGCCAGCTATTGGGAGGTGGATCAGGACACTGAAGCTTTCTTT. It encodes CASYWEVDQDTEAFF.

This chain uses TRBV10-1 with TRBJ1-3, with TRBD1 matching 9 bases. Germline lookup yields CDR1 WNHNN and CDR2 SYGVQD (reference sequence). V was clipped by 10 bases and J by 7 bases; unmatched bases: 11. This CDR3 has 14 residues. The chain's CDR3 is CATRTGERRNTIYF. The CDR3 DNA follows: TGCGCCACCCGGACAGGGGAAAGGAGGAACACCATATATTTT.

This chain connects TRBV19 to TRBJ2-7; tentatively, D is TRBD2 (6 bases). The CDR3 consists of 16 residues. V lost 2 bases, J lost 6 bases, and 20 bases lay in between. Germline V gene lookup returns CDR1 LNHDA and CDR2 SQIVND (reference sequence). The CDR3 loop is CASSIYEAGGSAEQYF. The CDR3 DNA sequence: TGTGCCAGTAGTATATATGAAGCGGGCGGTTCGGCCGAGCAGTACTTC.

This sequence joins TRBV29-1 and TRBJ2-7, with TRBD2 as a possible D gene (5 bases). V lost 4 bases, J lost 2 bases, and 24 bases lay in between. Germline V gives CDR1 SQVTM, CDR2 ANQGSEA. This CDR3 has 17 residues. As DNA, the CDR3 is TGCAGCGTTGGCCGCCCGACCTATGGACTGGCGACCTACGAGCAGTACTTC. Amino acid sequence: CSVGRPTYGLATYEQYF.

V gene TRBV5-4 combines with J gene TRBJ1-2, with D possibly matching TRBD1 (5 bases). Trimming removed 4 bases from V and 5 bases from J, with 15 bases in between. Germline V gene data show CDR1 as SGHNT and CDR2 as YYREEE (reference sequence). The CDR3 is made up of 14 amino acids. CDR3 loop: CASSPGWGDYGYTF. The CDR3 DNA sequence: TGTGCCAGCAGCCCTGGGTGGGGGGATTATGGCTACACCTTC. The full variable domain, with the rest looked up from reference TRBV5-4 and TRBJ1-2, is ETGVTQSPTHLIKTRGQQVTLRCSSQSGHNTVSWYQQALGQGPQFIFQYYREEENGRGNFPPRFSGLQFPNYSSELNVNALELDDSALYLCASSPGWGDYGYTFGSGTRLTVV.

This chain connects TRBV27 to TRBJ1-5; 7 bases are shared with TRBD1. Germline CDR1 is MNHEY and CDR2 is SMNVEV (reference sequence). This CDR3 has 16 residues. V lost 8 bases, J lost 2 bases, and 12 bases stayed unmatched. The CDR3: CASQGSRGIGNQPQHF. The DNA for the CDR3 is TGTGCCAGCCAGGGGAGCAGGGGGATTGGCAATCAGCCCCAGCATTTT.